These 17 T cell receptor beta chains were sequenced from one sample in a study of neurological immune-mediated disorders (dated by TCRdb to about 2019). The library was produced with 5' RACE. The instrument was an Illumina HiSeq 2500. TCRdb applied fastp at Q25 and MiXCR to the public reads, then kept only in-frame beta chains. Rows with one shared CDR3 protein collapse into an entry with the most common genes and DNA. The sample yields 65,000 to 85,000 distinct CDR3 sequences; 3.2% were counted once. In total, the top ten clones hold around 5.2% of the sample. Sequenced sample: PBMCs. All receptors come from a woman in her fifties or sixties with multiple sclerosis.

This clonotype has a count of ten or more. The genes are TRBV10-3 and TRBJ2-1; 13 positions match TRBD2. Trimming removed 4 bases from V and 1 base from J; junction bases left unmatched: 7. CDR1 and CDR2 (germline): ENHRY, SYGVKD. This CDR3 is built from 18 residues. The CDR3 protein is CAISGSGLAGLSYNEQFF. DNA of the CDR3: TGTGCCATCAGTGGCTCGGGACTAGCGGGGTTATCCTACAATGAGCAGTTCTTC.

Ten or more counts support this clonotype. This rearrangement joins TRBV12-3 or TRBV12-4 to TRBJ1-2; TRBD1 is a possible D gene (6 bases). This CDR3 is built from 13 residues. Trimming pared 2 bases from V and 4 bases from J, leaving 8 bases between. CDR3 bases: TGTGCCAGCAGTTTATCCAGGGGCTATGGCTACACCTTC. The encoded protein is CASSLSRGYGYTF.

This clonotype was recorded a few times. Being one base from a much bigger clone, this may be a read error. The rearrangement links TRBV20-1 to TRBJ2-3; D tentatively reads TRBD1 or TRBD2 (5 bases each). The CDR3 length is 13 residues. The germline V gene has CDR1 DFQATT and CDR2 SNEGSKA (reference sequence). Trimming cost V 2 bases and J 2 bases, with 8 bases left between them. CDR3 loop: CSARRGDTDTQYF. The CDR3 DNA follows: TGCAGTGCTAGAAGAGGGGACACAGATACGCAGTATTTT.

Many counts were recorded for this clonotype. The V call is TRBV7-9, the J call TRBJ1-6, with TRBD1 as a possible D gene (6 bases). Trimming took off 2 bases at V and 8 bases at J, with 10 bases between the two ends. CDR1 SEHNR and CDR2 FQNEAQ come from the germline V gene (reference sequence). The length of the CDR3 is 14 residues. The DNA of the CDR3 is TGTGCCAGCAGCTTACAGGGGCGCCATTCACCCCTCCACTTT. It translates to CASSLQGRHSPLHF.

This clonotype was observed many times. CDR3 nucleotides: TGTGCCACCAGCAGACAGGGAAACTCCTACGAGCAGTACGTC. This sequence encodes CATSRQGNSYEQYV. The chain has TRBV15 and TRBJ2-7; TRBD1 might be the D (5 bases). The CDR3 sequence is 14 residues long. The V gene lost 2 bases and the J gene lost 0 bases, with 8 bases spanning the gap. Germline CDR1 reads LNHNV; CDR2 reads YYDKDF (reference sequence).

This clonotype has a count of ten or more. CDR3 DNA: TGTGCCAGCAGTTCCGGGGATGGCTACACCTTC. This translates into CASSSGDGYTF. The rearrangement links TRBV12-3 or TRBV12-4 to TRBJ1-2; D unresolved. V shed 4 bases and J shed 6 bases, with 6 bases lying between them. The CDR3 runs 11 residues.

This clonotype was recorded many times. The CDR3 reads CSARQGDQPQHF. The CDR3 coding sequence is TGCAGTGCCCGACAGGGGGATCAGCCCCAGCATTTT. The V and J genes are TRBV20-1 and TRBJ1-5; the match to TRBD1 covers 9 bases. The germline V gene has CDR1 DFQATT and CDR2 SNEGSKA (reference sequence). After removal of 6 bases from V and 5 bases from J, the junction contained 2 bases not matched to a gene. There are 12 residues in the CDR3.

This clonotype was recorded at least ten times. The chain couples TRBV5-1 to TRBJ2-2; TRBD2 agrees at 10 bases. Trimming at V came to 1 base and at J to 6 bases, leaving 6 bases not matched to a gene. Germline V CDR1 and CDR2: SGHRS, YFSETQ. There are 16 residues in the CDR3. The CDR3 reads CASSLLAGDKSGELFF. For the CDR3, the DNA is TGCGCCAGCAGCTTGCTAGCGGGAGATAAGTCCGGGGAGCTGTTTTTT.

This clonotype occurred many times. The chain carries TRBV7-2 and TRBJ2-1; D gene unclear. Trimming took off 2 bases at V and 3 bases at J, with 8 bases between the two ends. CDR3 length: 14 residues. Germline V CDR1 and CDR2: SGHTA, FQGNSA. CDR3 sequence (DNA): TGTGCCAGCAGCTTAAGCGCTAGCTACAATGAGCAGTTCTTC. It specifies CASSLSASYNEQFF.

The table lists this clonotype with many counts. This CDR3 is CSASDRRSPLHF. The CDR3 nucleotides read TGCAGTGCTAGCGACAGGAGGTCACCCCTCCACTTT. This chain links TRBV20-1 with TRBJ1-6; a weak D match, TRBD1 (6 bases). The CDR3 runs 12 residues. Germline CDR1 reads DFQATT; CDR2 reads SNEGSKA (reference sequence). Trimming took off 3 bases at V and 10 bases at J, with 10 bases between the two ends.

This clonotype was recorded at least ten times. CDR3 sequence: CASTESRGGRTGELFF. As DNA, the CDR3 is TGTGCCAGCACCGAGAGCCGGGGGGGCCGCACCGGGGAGCTGTTTTTT. The V and J genes are TRBV6-5 and TRBJ2-2, with TRBD2 matching over 8 bases. This CDR3 has 16 residues. Trimming removed 7 bases from V and 4 bases from J; junction bases left unmatched: 11. Germline CDR1 and CDR2: MNHEY and SVGAGI.

Many counts were recorded for this clonotype. The chain couples TRBV5-5 to TRBJ1-4; no reliable D call. The V and J ends lost 1 base and 0 bases respectively, with 7 bases between them. Germline V gene data show CDR1 as SGHKS and CDR2 as YYEKEE (reference sequence). The CDR3 loop spans 15 amino acids. The CDR3 nucleotides read TGTGCCAGCAGCTTGTTCGGCGCAACTAATGAAAAACTGTTTTTT. Its protein is CASSLFGATNEKLFF.

The table lists this clonotype with many counts. This sequence joins TRBV5-6 and TRBJ2-2; D is uncertain. This CDR3 region has 13 residues. Germline V gives CDR1 SGHDT, CDR2 YYEEEE. V was shortened by 2 bases and J by 8 bases, with 10 bases between the two germline ends. The CDR3 here is CASSLRAAGELFF. The CDR3 DNA follows: TGTGCCAGCAGCTTACGGGCGGCGGGGGAGCTGTTTTTT.

This clonotype was found many times. The V gene is TRBV7-2, the J gene TRBJ2-7; D unclear. Trimming left V 1 base short and J 1 base short, with 5 bases between. The CDR3 extends over 13 amino acids. Germline V lookup: CDR1 SGHTA, CDR2 FQGNSA. CDR3 sequence (DNA): TGTGCCAGCAGCTTAGGGGTTTCCTACGAGCAGTACTTC. Protein sequence: CASSLGVSYEQYF.

In its sample, this clonotype was seen many times. V gene TRBV20-1 combines with J gene TRBJ1-5; D is unresolved. The CDR3 spans 14 residues. Germline-derived CDR1 and CDR2 are DFQATT and SNEGSKA (reference sequence). Trimming removed 4 bases at V and 5 bases at J, with 15 bases between. CDR3 in DNA: TGCAGTGCTATAGGAGGAGTGATCGATCAGCCCCAGCATTTT. Translated: CSAIGGVIDQPQHF.

For this clonotype: A read error is likely, as this CDR3 ends without the conserved phenylalanine or tryptophan. This chain uses TRBV11-2 with TRBJ2-3; D remains ambiguous. V was pared by 10 bases and J by 4 bases, with 15 bases between. The V gene's germline CDR1 is SGHAT and CDR2 FQNNGV. CDR3 length equals 13 residues. In DNA form, the CDR3 reads TGTGCCATCGGATTTCCACTTGCAGATACGCAGTATGTT. The encoded protein is CAIGFPLADTQYV.

Ten or more counts support this clonotype. The CDR3 DNA is TGTGCCAGCACCTCTTACAGGGGTTCCAAGCAGTACTTC. Its translation is CASTSYRGSKQYF. V is TRBV7-2 and J is TRBJ2-7, with 7 bases that match TRBD1. Per the germline V gene, CDR1 is SGHTA and CDR2 is FQGNSA. This CDR3 contains 13 residues. Losses at the gene ends were 7 bases for V and 8 bases for J; bases not matched to a gene: 11.